This entry lists 30 T cell receptor beta chains sequenced from one sample in a study of CD8 T cells in Susac syndrome. RNA, at roughly 0.45 to 1 ug, was reverse transcribed with random hexamers. TCRdb re-analysed the immunoSEQ multiplex PCR reads in MiXCR, keeping a single row per CDR3 protein. This sample yields 300,000 to 350,000 distinct CDR3 sequences, of which 92% are seen a single time; approximately 0.065% belongs to the top ten. Sequencing input: CD4+ T cells from PBMCs. The receptors originated from a human donor with multiple sclerosis.

This chain joins TRBV5-1 and TRBJ2-2, with D tentatively TRBD2 (6 bases). The germline V gene has CDR1 SGHRS and CDR2 YFSETQ. The CDR3 has 16 amino acids. V lost 2 bases and J lost 3, with 14 bases in between. The CDR3 DNA reads TGCGCCAGCAGCTTAACAGCGGGCGTCGACACCGGGGAGCTGTTTTTT. Amino acid sequence: CASSLTAGVDTGELFF.

V and J are TRBV18 and TRBJ2-4; D tentatively reads TRBD1 or TRBD2 (5 bases each). CDR1 and CDR2 from the germline V gene are KGHSH and LQKENI. Trimming shortened V by 3 bases and J by 3 bases, and 12 bases separated the two germline ends. This CDR3 region has 15 residues. This CDR3 reads CASSPGVMGKNIQYF. CDR3 DNA sequence: TGTGCCAGCTCACCGGGGGTAATGGGCAAAAACATTCAGTACTTC.

This chain joins TRBV19 and TRBJ1-5, with D perhaps matching TRBD1 (6 bases). The CDR3 is 15 amino acids. Germline CDR1 LNHDA, CDR2 SQIVND (reference sequence). Trimming removed 7 bases from V and 0 bases from J, with 13 bases in between. CDR3 sequence (DNA): TGTGCCAGTATGAGGGGGACCCATAGCAATCAGCCCCAGCATTTT. It specifies CASMRGTHSNQPQHF.

This clonotype appeared once. The chain employs TRBV11-2 and TRBJ1-1; TRBD1 might be the D (5 bases). This CDR3 spans 14 amino acids. Looked up from germline, CDR1 is SGHAT and CDR2 is FQNNGV. The ends were cut back, 0 bases at V and 4 bases at J, with 9 bases in the middle. CDR3 amino acids: CASSLDRDVTEAFF. CDR3 DNA sequence: TGTGCCAGCAGCTTAGACAGGGATGTCACTGAAGCTTTCTTT.

The V and J genes are TRBV7-2 and TRBJ2-7; D remains unclear. V was clipped by 1 base and J by 0 bases, with 7 bases between them. The CDR3 has 14 amino acids. The germline CDR1 and CDR2 sequences are SGHTA and FQGNSA. CDR3 DNA sequence: TGTGCCAGCAGCTTAGGTCGGAGCTCCTACGAGCAGTACTTC. Translation: CASSLGRSSYEQYF.

V and J are TRBV10-2 and TRBJ2-3, with a weak D call TRBD2 (5 bases). Trimming pared 7 bases from V and 2 bases from J, leaving 13 bases between. In germline, CDR1 is WSHSY, CDR2 SAAADI. The CDR3 spans 14 residues. Here the CDR3 reads CASTISDVTDTQYF. The DNA for the CDR3 is TGCGCCAGCACTATTAGCGACGTCACAGATACGCAGTATTTT.

The chain uses TRBV27 and TRBJ2-3; D possibly uses TRBD1 or TRBD2 (7 bases each). The germline V gene encodes CDR1 MNHEY and CDR2 SMNVEV (reference sequence). The length of the CDR3 is 15 residues. Trimming cost V 6 bases and J 5 bases, with 18 bases left between them. The CDR3, as DNA: TGTGCCAGCAGACCTACTGGGAGGGGGCGAGATACGCAGTATTTT. This gives the protein CASRPTGRGRDTQYF.

The V and J genes are TRBV7-2 and TRBJ2-2; D is possibly TRBD2 (6 bases). CDR3 length: 16 amino acids. The germline gives CDR1 SGHTA, CDR2 FQGNSA. V was cut by 7 bases and J by 3 bases, with 18 bases left in between. CDR3 nucleotides: TGTGCCAGCACCCAAGTTAACGGACTACACACCGGGGAGCTGTTTTTT. Residues: CASTQVNGLHTGELFF.

The rearrangement links TRBV6-1 to TRBJ1-5; D possibly corresponds to TRBD1 (6 bases). The germline CDR1 and CDR2 sequences are MNHNS and SASEGT. Trimming removed 6 bases at V and 0 bases at J, with 18 bases between. CDR3 length: 17 residues. The CDR3 region is CASSPIRQVYSNQPQHF. DNA of the CDR3: TGTGCCAGCAGCCCAATCCGACAGGTCTATAGCAATCAGCCCCAGCATTTT.

To note about this clonotype: Its ends do not fully match the called genes, so a read error is possible. The chain carries TRBV7-2 and TRBJ2-6, with D maybe TRBD1 (5 bases). The CDR3 extends over 13 amino acids. Germline V gives CDR1 SGHTA, CDR2 FQGNSA. This chain's CDR3 is CASSLAGANVPTF. CDR3 sequence (DNA): TGTGCCAGCAGCTTGGCTGGGGCCAACGTCCCGACTTTC.

This chain uses TRBV18 with TRBJ2-5; TRBD1 is a possible D gene (6 bases). Germline lookup yields CDR1 KGHSH and CDR2 LQKENI. Trimming took 0 bases from V and 3 from J, leaving 8 bases between them. The CDR3 has 14 residues. The CDR3 DNA follows: TGTGCCAGCTCACCACCTGGACAGAAAGAGACCCAGTACTTC. It specifies CASSPPGQKETQYF. Full variable domain (rest looked up from reference TRBV18 and TRBJ2-5): NAGVMQNPRHLVRRRGQEARLRCSPMKGHSHVYWYRQLPEEGLKFMVYLQKENIIDESGMPKERFSAEFPKEGPSILRIQQVVRGDSAAYFCASSPPGQKETQYFGPGTRLLVL.

The rearrangement uses TRBV19 and TRBJ1-2; 7 nucleotides align to TRBD1. The CDR3 runs 15 residues. The V gene's germline CDR1 is LNHDA and CDR2 SQIVND (reference sequence). J lost 0 bases, V lost 5 bases, and 6 bases had no gene match. The CDR3 sequence is CASSWDRIANYGYTF. The CDR3 region has the DNA TGTGCCAGTAGTTGGGACAGAATAGCTAACTATGGCTACACCTTC.

The V call is TRBV3-1, the J call TRBJ2-2, with 9 bases lining up with TRBD1. Trimming removed 3 bases from V and 4 bases from J; junction bases left unmatched: 3. CDR1 and CDR2 (germline): LGHDT, YNNKEL (reference sequence). The CDR3 has 15 amino acids. CDR3 loop: CASSHWGQGTGELFF. The CDR3 bases are TGTGCCAGCAGCCATTGGGGACAGGGCACCGGGGAGCTGTTTTTT.

This clonotype came up a few times. This chain connects TRBV20-1 to TRBJ2-5; D ambiguous. The CDR3 contains 12 residues. Per the germline V gene, CDR1 is DFQATT and CDR2 is SNEGSKA (reference sequence). V lost 1 base to trimming and J lost 4 bases, with 7 bases between them. The CDR3 nucleotides are TGCAGTGCTAGAGGCCCCTCAGAGACCCAGTACTTC. Its protein product is CSARGPSETQYF.

The chain uses TRBV30 and TRBJ1-6; D gene ambiguous. V was shortened by 3 bases and J by 5 bases, with 8 bases between the two germline ends. Germline lookup yields CDR1 GTSNPN and CDR2 SVGIG (reference sequence). The CDR3 is 13 amino acids. CDR3 bases: TGTGCCTGGAGCTCGGGGAATAATTCACCCCTCCACTTT. Translated: CAWSSGNNSPLHF.

CDR3 coding DNA: TGTGCCAGCAGCTTGTCGGGGGCCCAAGAGACCCAGTACTTC. Translated: CASSLSGAQETQYF. The chain links TRBV7-2 to TRBJ2-5; D may be TRBD1 or TRBD2 (6 bases each). Germline values: CDR1 SGHTA, CDR2 FQGNSA. Trimming cost V 3 bases and J 1 base, with 9 bases left between them. The CDR3 runs 14 residues.

In DNA, the CDR3 is TGTGCCAGCAGCTTAAGGAGAGCGGTCCATCAAGGAGCTTTCTTT. Translated, it gives CASSLRRAVHQGAFF. The chain has TRBV7-2 and TRBJ1-1; no firm D call. Germline V gives CDR1 SGHTA, CDR2 FQGNSA. The CDR3 runs 15 residues. Trimming shortened V by 2 bases and J by 10 bases, and 20 bases separated the two germline ends.

This chain uses TRBV10-2 with TRBJ2-5; 8 positions match TRBD2. The CDR3 loop spans 14 amino acids. The V gene's germline CDR1 is WSHSY and CDR2 SAAADI. J lost 4 bases, V lost 8 bases, and 9 bases had no gene match. CDR3 nucleotides: TGCGCCAGCTCGGGGCCAGCGGGGGCAGAGACCCAGTACTTC. Protein: CASSGPAGAETQYF.

V and J are TRBV3-1 and TRBJ2-1; 9 nucleotides agree with TRBD2. Unmatched junction bases numbered 1, after V lost 5 bases and J lost 5 bases. The CDR3 covers 13 residues. Germline values: CDR1 LGHDT, CDR2 YNNKEL (reference sequence). CDR3 region: CASSGGGDNEQFF. In DNA, the CDR3 is TGTGCCAGCAGCGGCGGGGGGGACAATGAGCAGTTCTTC.

The chain couples TRBV15 to TRBJ2-3, with TRBD2 matching 9 bases. There are 18 residues in the CDR3. Germline values: CDR1 LNHNV, CDR2 YYDKDF (reference sequence). With V trimmed by 0 bases and J by 2 bases, 9 bases remained unmatched. CDR3 sequence: CATSRDQASGDHTDTQYF. CDR3 nucleotides: TGTGCCACCAGCAGAGATCAGGCTAGCGGGGACCACACAGATACGCAGTATTTT.

CDR3 loop: CASSPEGQGSTGELFF. CDR3 nucleotide sequence: TGTGCCAGCTCTCCGGAAGGACAGGGAAGCACCGGGGAGCTGTTTTTT. The chain employs TRBV18 and TRBJ2-2; 8 nucleotides match TRBD1. Germline V CDR1 and CDR2: KGHSH, LQKENI. The CDR3 covers 16 residues. V lost 6 bases and J lost 4; bases outside the gene matches: 10.

This clonotype was observed a few times. V is TRBV19 and J is TRBJ1-5; TRBD1 might be the D (6 bases). V lost 5 bases to trimming and J lost 4 bases, with 9 bases between them. This CDR3 is 13 amino acids long. Germline V gene data show CDR1 as LNHDA and CDR2 as SQIVND (reference sequence). CDR3 bases: TGTGCCAGTAGTTTACAGGGAAATCAGCCCCAGCATTTT. This sequence encodes CASSLQGNQPQHF.

This clonotype was counted a single time. The gene calls are TRBV6-1 and TRBJ1-2; perhaps TRBD1 as D (5 bases). V was shortened by 3 bases and J by 0 bases, with 11 bases between the two germline ends. This CDR3 has 15 residues. CDR1 and CDR2 (germline): MNHNS, SASEGT. CDR3 sequence reads: CASSEWKTANYGYTF. CDR3 bases: TGTGCCAGCAGTGAGTGGAAGACAGCTAACTATGGCTACACCTTC.

The rearrangement uses TRBV2 and TRBJ1-4; D is unclear. V gave up 5 bases and J gave up 5 bases, with 9 bases separating them. Germline V lookup: CDR1 SNHLY, CDR2 FYNNEI. The CDR3 consists of 13 residues. As DNA, the CDR3 is TGTGCCAGCAGTCAGCCTAGCAATGAAAAACTGTTTTTT. This gives the protein CASSQPSNEKLFF.

This clonotype was found once. The rearrangement links TRBV30 to TRBJ2-3; 7 bases map to TRBD2. The CDR3 length is 13 residues. Germline-derived CDR1 and CDR2 are GTSNPN and SVGIG (reference sequence). V was pared by 3 bases and J by 1 base, with 1 base of the junction left unmatched. The CDR3 DNA reads TGTGCCTGGAGGCTAGCGGGCACAGATACGCAGTATTTT. This codes for CAWRLAGTDTQYF. Full variable domain (missing parts from reference TRBV30 and TRBJ2-3): SQTIHQWPATLVQPVGSPLSLECTVEGTSNPNLYWYRQAAGRGLQLLFYSVGIGQISSEVPQNLSASRPQDRQFILSSKKLLLSDSGFYLCAWRLAGTDTQYFGPGTRLTVL.

V usage is TRBV7-6 and J usage is TRBJ2-1; 8 nucleotides match TRBD1. The V gene's germline CDR1 is SGHVS and CDR2 FNYEAQ. The length of the CDR3 is 16 residues. With 5 bases clipped from V and 4 bases from J, the junction kept 10 bases outside the gene matches. The CDR3 protein is CASSPNPGTGYNEQFF. The CDR3 DNA reads TGTGCCAGCAGCCCTAACCCCGGGACAGGTTACAATGAGCAGTTCTTC.

CDR3 DNA: TGTGCCAAGAGGAGCGGGGGGGTGTACAATGAGCAGTTCTTC. Its protein is CAKRSGGVYNEQFF. V gene TRBV30 combines with J gene TRBJ2-1, with 10 nucleotides matching TRBD2. CDR1 and CDR2 from the germline V gene are GTSNPN and SVGIG (reference sequence). V shed 8 bases, J shed 4 bases, and the junction held 8 bases outside the gene matches. The CDR3 length is 14 residues.

This rearrangement joins TRBV2 to TRBJ1-3; no definite D call. The length of the CDR3 is 14 residues. Germline loops: CDR1 SNHLY, CDR2 FYNNEI. V was trimmed by 8 bases and J by 0 bases, leaving 11 bases between them. The CDR3 nucleotides are TGTGCCAGCCGACCGACTCACTCTGGAAACACCATATATTTT. This codes for CASRPTHSGNTIYF.

The rearrangement joins TRBV15 to TRBJ1-2, with TRBD1 identical over 10 bases. CDR1 and CDR2 from the germline V gene are LNHNV and YYDKDF (reference sequence). There are 16 residues in the CDR3. The J segment lost 4 bases and the V segment lost 1 base, leaving 6 bases of the junction unmatched. The CDR3 DNA reads TGTGCCACCAGCAGAGGGGGACAGGGGCAAACCTATGGCTACACCTTC. It codes for CATSRGGQGQTYGYTF.

The V gene is TRBV10-3, the J gene TRBJ2-7, with D uncertain. The ends were cut back, 0 bases at V and 6 bases at J, with 18 bases in the middle. Germline values: CDR1 ENHRY, CDR2 SYGVKD. The CDR3 has 16 residues. CDR3 sequence: CAISESKGWSSGEQYF. The CDR3 DNA is TGTGCCATCAGTGAGTCCAAGGGCTGGAGCTCCGGCGAGCAGTACTTC.